The 5 T cell receptor beta chains in this list originate from one sample, sequenced in a study of shared clonotypes between healthy human individuals. Repertoires were generated with immunoSEQ multiplex PCR, while TCRdb's copy carries only in-frame clones and drops some. The table records around 2,000,000 clones, over 85% of them present only once. Only CD45RO-negative cells positively selected for CCR7 counted as naive CD8 cells, so terminally differentiated effector memory CD45RA+ cells were excluded. Sequencing was performed on naive CD8+ T cells sorted from blood. The origin of the receptors is a man between 18 and 29 years old in good health.

Comments on this clone: The identical CDR3 is also encoded by other nucleotide sequences in the sample. The CDR3 is CASSESGRAYEQYF. As DNA, the CDR3 is TGCGCCAGCAGTGAGTCGGGACGAGCCTACGAGCAGTACTTC. The chain recombines TRBV10-2 with TRBJ2-7; D is perhaps TRBD1 or TRBD2 (5 bases each). Trimming removed 0 bases from V and 2 bases from J, with 8 bases in between. Looked up from germline, CDR1 is WSHSY and CDR2 is SAAADI. This CDR3 is built from 14 residues.

V and J are TRBV5-1 and TRBJ2-2; TRBD1 aligns across 8 bases. CDR1 is SGHRS, CDR2 YFSETQ, per germline. CDR3 length: 18 amino acids. The V segment lost 0 bases and the J segment 5 bases; nucleotides outside the gene matches: 12. CDR3 region: CASSLETGVRVLTGELFF. The CDR3 DNA sequence: TGCGCCAGCAGCTTGGAGACAGGGGTGAGGGTTCTGACCGGGGAGCTGTTTTTT.

This chain connects TRBV7-9 to TRBJ2-1; tentative D call: TRBD1 (6 bases). Trimming took 5 bases from V and 8 from J, leaving 10 bases between them. CDR1 is SEHNR, CDR2 FQNEAQ, per germline (reference sequence). This CDR3 is 12 amino acids long. The CDR3 spells CASSRTGYEQFF. CDR3 DNA sequence: TGTGCCAGCAGCCGCACAGGGTATGAGCAGTTCTTC.

The rearrangement joins TRBV28 to TRBJ1-4, with D tentatively TRBD1 (6 bases). V dropped 10 bases and J dropped 4 bases, with 16 bases sitting between them. This CDR3 comprises 14 residues. Germline V gene sequence: CDR1 MDHEN, CDR2 SYDVKM. The DNA of the CDR3 is TGTGCCACAAATCAAGGACAGATTAATGAAAAACTGTTTTTT. Encoded protein: CATNQGQINEKLFF.

This chain joins TRBV27 and TRBJ2-2, with D possibly matching TRBD2 (5 bases). V was cut by 7 bases and J by 6 bases, with 12 bases left in between. This CDR3 spans 13 amino acids. Germline CDR1 is MNHEY and CDR2 is SMNVEV (reference sequence). CDR3 DNA sequence: TGTGCCAGCACGGTCGTAGCGTCCGGGGAGCTGTTTTTT. Amino acids: CASTVVASGELFF.